These T cell receptor beta chains were read from a single sample in a study of blood T cell repertoires in COVID-19. The assay was immunoSEQ multiplex PCR, and TCRdb's table has in-frame clones only and misses some. The sample includes 89,000 or so clones, 85% of them seen just once. Input material: peripheral blood. The origin of the receptors is an elderly man with acute or convalescent COVID-19. The CDR3 runs from the conserved cysteine through the conserved F or W. The D gene is left open where the match is weak. For some rows the clone size is stated as once, few or many, or as a class when expanded; others skip it.

cdr3_length clone_size j_call v_call d_call cdr3_nt cdr3_aa
15 - TRBJ1-1 TRBV29-1 TRBD1 TGCAGCGTACCCGGACAGGGACAAGCGAACACTGAAGCTTTCTTT CSVPGQGQANTEAFF
13 - TRBJ2-7 TRBV28 - TGTGCCAGCAATTCTAACCGCGGTCGGGAGCAGTACTTC CASNSNRGREQYF
13 - TRBJ1-1 TRBV9 - TGTGCCAGCAGCTTCACAGGGAACACTGAAGCTTTCTTT CASSFTGNTEAFF
14 - TRBJ1-1 TRBV6-2/TRBV6-3 - TGTGCCAGCAGCGCAAGGGGAACGAACACTGAAGCTTTCTTT CASSARGTNTEAFF
13 - TRBJ2-1 TRBV28 - TGTGCCAGCAGTTTCTGGCAGGATAATGAGCAGTTCTTC CASSFWQDNEQFF
18 - TRBJ2-1 TRBV7-2 - TGTGCCAGCAGCCAGCCCTGGGTGGCGGGACGTCCCCGAAACCGATGGTTCTTC CASSQPWVAGRPRNRWFF
13 once TRBJ2-7 TRBV24-1 - TGTGCCACCAGTGATTTCGTCTACCACGAGCAGTACTTC CATSDFVYHEQYF
15 - TRBJ2-1 TRBV24-1 - TGTGCCACCAGTGAACAGACGAGCTCCTACAATGAGCAGTTCTTC CATSEQTSSYNEQFF
15 - TRBJ1-4 TRBV28 TRBD1 TGTGCCAGCAGTTTAACAGGGGTGCCTAATGAAAAACTGTTTTTT CASSLTGVPNEKLFF
19 few TRBJ1-2 TRBV7-8 TRBD1 TGTGCCAGCAGCTTAGAAACAGGGGGCGGATTTGGGAATAACTATGGCTACACCTTC CASSLETGGGFGNNYGYTF
17 - TRBJ2-2 TRBV19 - TGTGCCAGTAGTATAGGGGGGCGGAGAACGAACACCGGGGAGCTGTTTTTT CASSIGGRRTNTGELFF
14 - TRBJ1-1 TRBV5-1 TRBD1 TGCGCCAGCAGCCCGACGAACGCAGGGGGCCCGGCTTTCTTT CASSPTNAGGPAFF
15 - TRBJ2-5 TRBV5-4 TRBD2 TGTGCCAGCAGCTTGGCAGCGGGAGGTTATGAGACCCAGTACTTC CASSLAAGGYETQYF
14 - TRBJ2-3 TRBV19 TRBD2 TGTGCCAGTAGTATGACGGGGGGTACAGATACGCAGTATTTT CASSMTGGTDTQYF
16 - TRBJ2-3 TRBV4-3 TRBD2 TGCGCCAGCAGCCAAGAGGCGGGAGGGTACACAGATACGCAGTATTTT CASSQEAGGYTDTQYF
14 - TRBJ1-1 TRBV11-3 - TGTGCCAGCAGCCTACAGGGATTGAACACTGAAGCTTTCTTT CASSLQGLNTEAFF
15 - TRBJ2-1 TRBV5-4 TRBD1 TGTGCCAGCAGCTTGGGGCAGGGGGCGAGCAATGAGCAGTTCTTC CASSLGQGASNEQFF
16 - TRBJ1-5 TRBV7-9 - TGTGCCAGCAGCTCAACGTTCGGGACACCTAATCAGCCCCAGCATTTT CASSSTFGTPNQPQHF
15 few TRBJ1-2 TRBV7-9 - TGTGCCAGCAGCCCGGAGGGCACGACTAACTATGGCTACACCTTC CASSPEGTTNYGYTF
19 - TRBJ1-6 TRBV21-1 - TGTGCCAGCAGCAAAGGGGACCTCCGGGACAGGTTGTATAATTCACCCCTCCACTTT CASSKGDLRDRLYNSPLHF
17 - TRBJ1-1 TRBV7-2 - TGTGCCAGCAGCTTACTAGTCCCGCGGGGACTGAACACTGAAGCTTTCTTT CASSLLVPRGLNTEAFF
15 - TRBJ2-2 TRBV18 - TGTGCCAGCTCACCTGTGACATTGGACACCGGGGAGCTGTTTTTT CASSPVTLDTGELFF
18 - TRBJ2-3 TRBV27 - TGTGCCAGCAACCCGACAGGAGCTTTGTCTACCCTCACAGATACGCAGTATTTT CASNPTGALSTLTDTQYF
14 - TRBJ2-3 TRBV6-2/TRBV6-3 - TGTGCCAGCAGTTACGCTAGTCCATACCCTACGCAGTATTTT CASSYASPYPTQYF
13 - TRBJ1-1 TRBV5-6 - TGTGCCAGCAGCTTGGCCGTGACGGGGGAAGCTTTCTTT CASSLAVTGEAFF
14 - TRBJ2-7 TRBV7-6 TRBD2 TGTGCCAGCAGCCACCGGACTAGCGTCTACGAGCAGTACTTC CASSHRTSVYEQYF
15 - TRBJ2-7 TRBV7-9 TRBD2 TGTGCCAGCAGCTCCTCGGGACTAGCGGGACTGGGGCAGTACTTC CASSSSGLAGLGQYF
14 - TRBJ1-1 TRBV19 TRBD1 TGTGCCAGTAGCCTACAGGGGTACAACACTGAAGCTTTCTTT CASSLQGYNTEAFF
13 - TRBJ1-4 TRBV28 - TGTGCCAGCAGTTTAGCCAGGGTTGAAAAACTGTTTTTT CASSLARVEKLFF
22 - TRBJ2-6 TRBV5-1 - TGCGCCAGCAGCTTGGCCTTTTTTGCCCCACGGGTAGGCAGCTCTGGGGCCAACGTCCTGACTTTC CASSLAFFAPRVGSSGANVLTF
16 - TRBJ2-5 TRBV9 TRBD2 TGTGCCAGCAGCGTAGCCGGCGGGAGGTCGGGAGAGACCCAGTACTTC CASSVAGGRSGETQYF
14 - TRBJ1-1 TRBV19 TRBD1 TGTGCCAGTAGGACTAGACAGGGGGACACTGAAGCTTTCTTT CASRTRQGDTEAFF
15 few TRBJ1-1 TRBV18 - TGTGCCAGCTCACCACCGTCCGGAGAGAACACTGAAGCTTTCTTT CASSPPSGENTEAFF
17 - TRBJ2-7 TRBV21-1 - TGTGCCAGCAGCAAAAAGGGATCGTTTAGGGGATTCTACGAGCAGTACTTC CASSKKGSFRGFYEQYF
14 - TRBJ1-2 TRBV5-5 TRBD1 TGTGCCAGCAGCTGGACAGGGAGAAGCTATGGCTACACCTTC CASSWTGRSYGYTF
15 - TRBJ1-5 TRBV28 - TGTGCCACTACCCCAGGGGTGATTAGCAATCAGCCCCAGCATTTT CATTPGVISNQPQHF